This entry is about one T cell receptor beta chain. The antigen remains unidentified. The data are from a study of T cell repertoires in cytomegalovirus infection. Looking at the study overall: Well-studied HLA-B-restricted epitopes and recently identified HLA-C-restricted epitopes of CMV were both used in the study. Indicated by public TCR beta signatures were CMV infection and matching HLA type. General study findings and limits: Across the ex vivo response, the dominant clonotypes were HLA-C-restricted CMV-specific TCR beta clonotypes. Carriers of CMV plus the relevant HLA were identified by cumulative public TCR beta family frequency.

V lost 6 bases and J lost 2, with 8 bases in between. This CDR3 is built from 13 residues. CDR1 LNHNV and CDR2 YYDKDF come from the germline V gene (reference sequence). TCRdb analysed the reads with MiXCR anew, one entry per CDR3 protein. The sample yields some 900,000 distinct CDR3 sequences, about 31% seen once. Specimen: cultured CD8+ T cells from PBMCs, collected from culture after CMV antigen stimulation. The genes are TRBV15 and TRBJ2-1; TRBD2 is a possible D gene (5 bases). The receptor's source is a human donor in good health (CMV status not recorded). Some clones in this sample may be carry-over from other donors' samples. The CDR3 nucleotides read TGTGCCACCAGTACGACTACCTACAATGAGCAGTTCTTC. Translating gives CATSTTTYNEQFF.